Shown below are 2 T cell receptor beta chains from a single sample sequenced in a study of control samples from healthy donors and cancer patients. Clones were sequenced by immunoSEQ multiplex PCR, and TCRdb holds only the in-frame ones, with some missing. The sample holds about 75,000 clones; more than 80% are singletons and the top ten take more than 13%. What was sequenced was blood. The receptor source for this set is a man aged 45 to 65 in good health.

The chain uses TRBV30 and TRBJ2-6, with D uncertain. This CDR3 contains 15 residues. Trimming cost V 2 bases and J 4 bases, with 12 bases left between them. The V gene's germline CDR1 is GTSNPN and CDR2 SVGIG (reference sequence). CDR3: CAWSLGPRGANVLTF. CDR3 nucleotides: TGTGCCTGGAGTTTAGGACCCAGAGGGGCCAACGTCCTGACTTTC.

CDR3 bases: TGTGCCAGCAGTTCGATTCAAGGGGGGACCCAGTACTTC. As protein: CASSSIQGGTQYF. The V and J genes are TRBV28 and TRBJ2-5; perhaps TRBD1 as D (6 bases). Per the germline V gene, CDR1 is MDHEN and CDR2 is SYDVKM. The length of the CDR3 is 13 residues. Deletions cut 4 bases from V and 7 bases from J, with 13 bases between.